This T cell receptor beta chain was recorded in a study of blood T cell repertoires in COVID-19. Across the whole study: Both acute and convalescent COVID-19 samples were obtained from the United States, Italy and Spain. PBMCs, B-cell-depleted T cells, or T cells provided the cDNA or gDNA that made up the material.

In the study's own analysis: Counts of nucleated cells, estimated from reference gene primer amplification, were obtained. Assay: immunoSEQ multiplex PCR; the TCRdb copy retains only in-frame clones and omits some. V and J calls and clone size are copied from that table; D and trimming were computed from the DNA. Here the sample spans 35,000 to 50,000 clones, approximately 90% being singletons. Germline values: CDR1 KGHSH, CDR2 LQKENI. The CDR3 length is 16 residues. Germline trimming cut 6 bases from V and 5 bases from J; bases unmatched to any gene: 14. J is TRBJ2-7 and V is TRBV18, with 9 bases fitting TRBD1. Sequenced input: peripheral blood. The source is a human donor in a cohort sampled during active COVID-19. The CDR3 bases are TGTGCCAGCTCCCTCCGCGGCGGACAGGGGTTCCACGAGCAGTACTTC. It specifies CASSLRGGQGFHEQYF.